This T cell receptor (beta chain) comes out of a study of cytotoxic CD8 clonotypes in ibrutinib-treated CLL. The overall study: Complete response was seen in 2 patients and partial in approximately 25; roughly twelve progressed and roughly 14 stayed remitted after a median approximately 70 months. Response samples were taken after a median of about 11 months on treatment, range 6 to 36. Findings and caveats of the study: While tracking circulating CD8+ T-cell counts, baseline clonality exceeded that of age-matched healthy donors. Clonality showed a rise at ibrutinib response that reversed toward baseline at progression.

Assay: immunoSEQ multiplex PCR; the TCRdb copy retains only in-frame clones and omits some. Of approximately 170,000 clones in the sample, about 88% are singletons; the top ten hold 3%. Points on this clone: What it recognizes is unknown.

The V segment lost 6 bases and the J segment 1 base; nucleotides outside the gene matches: 4. The CDR3 contains 14 residues. CDR1 and CDR2 (germline): LNHDA, SQIVND (reference sequence). This clonotype originated in a human donor with chronic lymphocytic leukemia. This sample comprised PBMCs, obtained at disease progression, from a patient treated with ibrutinib. The chain uses TRBV19 and TRBJ1-2; 8 nucleotides agree with TRBD1. CDR3 amino acids: CASRRTGFNYGYTF. DNA for the CDR3: TGTGCCAGTAGGCGGACAGGGTTTAACTATGGCTACACCTTC.